This T cell receptor beta chain was sequenced during a study of blood T cell repertoires in COVID-19. Whole-study context: Sources were T cells, B-cell-depleted T cells, or PBMCs; the material itself was cDNA or gDNA.

Method: immunoSEQ multiplex PCR; TCRdb's copy keeps in-frame clones and lacks some. Of 100,000 or so clones in the sample, 80% to 90% were seen once. The germline gives CDR1 SGDLS, CDR2 YYNGEE. The junction had 11 bases not matched to a gene; V was cut back by 4 bases and J by 0 bases. The CDR3 spans 19 residues. The origin of this receptor is a human donor in a cohort sampled during active COVID-19. The J gene is TRBJ2-3, the V gene TRBV9; TRBD2 matches at 13 bases. The sequenced sample consisted of peripheral blood. CDR3 DNA: TGTGCCAGCAGCATTCTTCATGGGACTAGCGGGGCTAGCACAGATACGCAGTATTTT. Residues: CASSILHGTSGASTDTQYF.